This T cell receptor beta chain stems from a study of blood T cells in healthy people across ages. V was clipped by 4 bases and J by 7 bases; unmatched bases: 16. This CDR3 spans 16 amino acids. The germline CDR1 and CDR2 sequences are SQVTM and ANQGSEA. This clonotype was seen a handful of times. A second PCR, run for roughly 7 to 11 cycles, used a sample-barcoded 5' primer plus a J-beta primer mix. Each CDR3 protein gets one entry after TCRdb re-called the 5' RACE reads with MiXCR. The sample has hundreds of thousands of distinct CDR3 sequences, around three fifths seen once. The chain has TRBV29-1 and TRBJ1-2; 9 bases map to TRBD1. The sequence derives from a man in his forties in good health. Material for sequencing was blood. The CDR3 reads CSVVGDRDRVDGGYTF. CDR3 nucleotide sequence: TGCAGCGTTGTGGGTGACCGGGACAGGGTGGATGGTGGCTACACCTTC.